This T cell receptor (beta chain) was sequenced for a study of blood T cell repertoires in COVID-19 (TCRdb year 2020). Notes on the research overall: The collaborator samples originated in the United States, Italy and Spain and spanned the acute and convalescent phases of COVID-19. The prospective study material was composed of cDNA or gDNA derived from T cells, B-cell-depleted T cells, or PBMCs. The dataset comprised deeply sampled blood TCRbeta repertoires from subjects exposed to, actively infected with, or recovered from COVID-19. The repertoires were released in a freely available public database meant as a resource for research on the immune response to SARS-CoV-2. The samples were drawn from two sources: the first 160 participants of the ongoing ImmuneRACE study, and 1,000 to 1,500 subjects contributed by 6 global collaborators. The sample metadata nearly always contained a de-identified subject ID, COVID-19 status, age in years and sex. Where available, HLA class I and class II types were obtained from metadata supplied by the sample provider rather than from assay-based typing. Study-wide findings and limitations: The amount of clinical and demographic metadata varied by source and participant and was provided uncurated.

Points on this clone: The clone's antigen remains unknown. No quality values exist for individual bases; no much larger clone is one base distant.

The collaborating institutions used their own protocols to collect whole blood in K2EDTA tubes. For TCRbeta analysis, collaborators shipped samples as frozen whole blood, isolated PBMCs, or DNA extracted from either of those sample types. The immunoSEQ Assay, a bias-controlled multiplex PCR, was used to amplify TCRbeta CDR3 regions from genomic DNA. On the study's bioinformatics: The number of nucleated cells in each sample was estimated by amplification of reference gene primers within the assay. Sequence reads were collapsed and filtered to measure the absolute abundance of every unique TCRbeta CDR3 rearrangement. Productive Simpson clonality was computed per sample as the square root of Simpson's diversity index over productive rearrangements. TCRdb retrieved this table from immuneACCESS and kept in-frame rearrangements only. Not all clones are present; in checked studies, unresolved V genes account for under half, and no reason is known for the remainder. The D gene and trimming were derived from the DNA, and the V and J assignments and clone size from that table. This sample lists about 120,000 clones; 75% to 90% were detected once. Of the sample, roughly 29% is held by the ten largest clones.

CDR1 and CDR2 are drawn from the germline V gene: MDHEN, SYDVKM. The CDR3 has 21 amino acids, counting the end cysteine and phenylalanine. CDR3 DNA only is kept here, 63 bases in frame from base 1. V loses 7 bases at its end and J loses 1 base; junction bases beyond the gene matches: 24. This TCR was recovered from a woman in her seventies with acute or convalescent COVID-19. The sequence is built from TRBV28 and TRBJ2-3, with 9 middle bases fitting TRBD2. Sequenced material: peripheral blood. In nucleotide form, the sequence is TGTGCCAGCACCCCCAACAGCGGGGGGTTCCTGCCCCTTCCACGCACAGATACGCAGTATTTT. This encodes CASTPNSGGFLPLPRTDTQYF.